This T cell receptor (beta chain) appears in the sequencing data of a study of shared clonotypes between healthy human individuals. Across the study: Three CD4 naive, three CD4 memory, two CD8 naive and one CD8 memory plate were used per donor. Whole-study findings and limits: Only blood underwent sampling, and tissue repertoires likely differ. Naive subsets generally had larger estimated richness than memory subsets.

Germline loops: CDR1 MNHEY, CDR2 SVGAGI. The CDR3 runs to 15 residues. V was clipped by 0 bases and J by 5 bases, with 13 bases between them. CD45RO-negative cells were positively selected for CCR7, leaving out terminally differentiated effector memory CD45RA+ cells. A word on this clone: Its antigen is not known. Other DNA sequences in the same sample also yield this CDR3.

Only in-frame clones appear in the TCRdb table, and some are missing; sequencing was by immunoSEQ multiplex PCR. The table records about 2 million clones, about 95% of them present only once. V and J are TRBV6-5 and TRBJ2-5; tentative D call: TRBD1 (6 bases). Input material: naive CD8+ T cells sorted from blood. This receptor was identified in a man younger than 30 in good health. As DNA, the CDR3 is TGTGCCAGCAGTTACTCCCTCAGGGGCGGGGAGACCCAGTACTTC. Translated, it gives CASSYSLRGGETQYF.